This is a list of T cell receptor beta chains from one sample in a study of control samples from healthy donors and cancer patients. The method was immunoSEQ multiplex PCR; TCRdb's version includes in-frame clones alone and lacks a portion of them. This table has 150,000 to 180,000 clones, over 85% appearing once. The sample consisted of blood. These receptors all come from a man aged 35 to 55 in good health. CDR3s include the opening cysteine and the closing phenylalanine or tryptophan. D genes are given only for firm matches. Size is stated for part of the rows, as once, few or many counts, or as a class when the clone is expanded.

clone size | D gene | J gene | V gene | CDR3 DNA | CDR3 protein
NA | NA | TRBJ1-2 | TRBV24-1 | TGTGCCACCAGTGACCGGGGACCCTCCCTGGGTGGCTACACCTTC | CATSDRGPSLGGYTF
NA | TRBD1 | TRBJ1-5 | TRBV2 | TGTGCCAGCAGTGACAGGGGGGGATTTCAGCCCCAGCATTTT | CASSDRGGFQPQHF
NA | TRBD2 | TRBJ2-5 | TRBV2 | TGTGCCAGCAGTGCCCTAGCGGGGGGACTCCAAGAGACCCAGTACTTC | CASSALAGGLQETQYF
NA | NA | TRBJ2-2 | TRBV4-3 | TGCGCCAGCAGCCAAGATTCGGGGGGCGGTCGCACCGGGGAGCTGTTTTTT | CASSQDSGGGRTGELFF
NA | NA | TRBJ2-7 | TRBV7-9 | TGTGCCAGCAGCTTAGTGGGGGGATACGAGCAGTACTTC | CASSLVGGYEQYF
NA | NA | TRBJ2-7 | TRBV27 | TGTGCCAGCAGTTCCGGGACTCCCGCCTGGGAGCAGTACTTC | CASSSGTPAWEQYF
NA | NA | TRBJ1-6 | TRBV6-4 | TGTGCCAGCAGTGAACGATCAGGGGTGCCTAGATCACCCCTCCACTTT | CASSERSGVPRSPLHF
NA | NA | TRBJ1-1 | TRBV9 | TGTGCCAGCAGCTTCGTTTCGGACACTGAAGCTTTCTTT | CASSFVSDTEAFF
NA | NA | TRBJ1-6 | TRBV18 | TGTGCCAGCTCACCATCACACGGTTCACCCCTCCACTTT | CASSPSHGSPLHF
NA | TRBD1 | TRBJ1-1 | TRBV9 | TGTGCCAGCAGCCGAGATACAGGGGGCAAGGGGAGCACTGAAGCTTTCTTT | CASSRDTGGKGSTEAFF
NA | NA | TRBJ1-3 | TRBV2 | TGTGCCAGCAGTAAATTACAGGGTGATGGGGGGAACACCATATATTTT | CASSKLQGDGGNTIYF
NA | NA | TRBJ2-7 | TRBV9 | TGTGCCAGCAGCGTAGAAGAGGGGGCCTACGAGCAGTACTTC | CASSVEEGAYEQYF
NA | NA | TRBJ1-1 | TRBV5-1 | TGCGCCAGCAGCTTGTTGGCGGGGAACACTGAAGCTTTCTTT | CASSLLAGNTEAFF
NA | NA | TRBJ2-2 | TRBV9 | TGTGCCAGCAGCGCAGGGAACACCGGGGAGCTGTTTTTT | CASSAGNTGELFF
NA | TRBD1 | TRBJ2-2 | TRBV6-2/TRBV6-3 | TGTGCCAGCAGCCCCCAGGGACAGGGGAACACCGGGGAGCTGTTTTTT | CASSPQGQGNTGELFF
NA | NA | TRBJ2-7 | TRBV19 | TGTGCCAGTAGTAGTAGACACGGGGTCCACGAGCAGTACTTC | CASSSRHGVHEQYF
NA | NA | TRBJ1-6 | TRBV6-1 | TGTGCCAGCAGTGATGGGGGGTTGAGTGATTCACCCCTCCACTTT | CASSDGGLSDSPLHF
NA | NA | TRBJ1-2 | TRBV28 | TGTGCCAGCAGTTTACGCAGGGACTATGGCTACACCTTC | CASSLRRDYGYTF
NA | NA | TRBJ2-4 | TRBV18 | TGTGCCAGCTCACCCTCGGGCGGCCAAAACATTCAGTACTTC | CASSPSGGQNIQYF
NA | TRBD1 | TRBJ1-5 | TRBV4-1 | TGCGCCAGCAGCCAAACGACAGGGTACAATCAGCCCCAGCATTTT | CASSQTTGYNQPQHF
NA | NA | TRBJ2-7 | TRBV24-1 | TGTGCCACCAGTGATCCCGGACAGGGAGGGGACGAGCAGTACTTC | CATSDPGQGGDEQYF
NA | NA | TRBJ1-2 | TRBV2 | TGTGCCAGCAGTGAAATTCGGGGTCCGGGCTACACCTTC | CASSEIRGPGYTF
NA | TRBD2 | TRBJ2-3 | TRBV15 | TGTGCCACCAGCAGAGCCAGCGGGGGGTATACGCAGTATTTT | CATSRASGGYTQYF
NA | NA | TRBJ2-1 | TRBV11-2 | TGTGCCAGCAGCTTAGATTATGGAGGGACCGGTGAGCAGTTCTTC | CASSLDYGGTGEQFF
NA | NA | TRBJ1-2 | TRBV2 | TGTGCCAGCAGTGATGGGGGTCGGGGCTACACCTTC | CASSDGGRGYTF
NA | NA | TRBJ1-1 | TRBV25-1 | TGTGCCAGTAATTACATGAACACTGAAGCTTTCTTT | CASNYMNTEAFF
NA | TRBD1 | TRBJ1-1 | TRBV19 | TGTGCCAGTACAACAGGGGGTTACACTGAAGCTTTCTTT | CASTTGGYTEAFF
NA | NA | TRBJ1-1 | TRBV6-5 | TGTGCCAGCAGTTACTCGAACGGTAACACTGAAGCTTTCTTT | CASSYSNGNTEAFF
NA | NA | TRBJ1-2 | TRBV6-6 | TGTGCCAGCCTTTTCGAGGCCTCTAACTATGGCTACACCTTC | CASLFEASNYGYTF
NA | NA | TRBJ2-7 | TRBV5-1 | TGCGCCAGCAGCTGGGAGGTATCCTACGAGCAGTACTTC | CASSWEVSYEQYF
NA | TRBD2 | TRBJ2-1 | TRBV4-3 | TGCGCCAGCAGCCAAGGATGGCGGGGGGGCCGAAATGAGCAGTTCTTC | CASSQGWRGGRNEQFF
NA | NA | TRBJ1-1 | TRBV5-6 | TGTGCCAGCAGGGCAGGGATGAACACTGAAGCTTTCTTT | CASRAGMNTEAFF
NA | TRBD1 | TRBJ1-6 | TRBV6-5 | TGTGCCAGCGGCGGACAGGGGGCCAATTCACCCCTCCACTTT | CASGGQGANSPLHF
NA | NA | TRBJ2-2 | TRBV11-2 | TGTGCCAGCAGCTTTTCCCCCCGCAGAGGGACCGGGGAGCTGTTTTTT | CASSFSPRRGTGELFF
NA | NA | TRBJ2-4 | TRBV28 | TGTGCCAGCAGTTGGGGAGGTTTGGACATTCAGTACTTC | CASSWGGLDIQYF
once | TRBD1 | TRBJ2-1 | TRBV9 | TGTGCCAGCAGCGCGCCGACAGGGACAGGGGAGCAGTTCTTC | CASSAPTGTGEQFF
NA | NA | TRBJ1-1 | TRBV7-2 | TGTGCCAGCAGCCTCAACAGGGCTTTGAACACTGAAGCTTTCTTT | CASSLNRALNTEAFF
NA | NA | TRBJ2-7 | TRBV5-6 | TGTGCCAGCAGCTTGGCACCTACGGGGGAGCAGTACTTC | CASSLAPTGEQYF
once | NA | TRBJ1-4 | TRBV18 | TGTGCCAGCTCAGAACTTCCTCAGAGTGAAAAACTGTTTTTT | CASSELPQSEKLFF
NA | NA | TRBJ1-2 | TRBV6-5 | TGTGCCAGCAGTTACGGGTCAGACTATGGCTACACCTTC | CASSYGSDYGYTF
NA | TRBD2 | TRBJ2-1 | TRBV2 | TGTGCCAGCAGTTTGCGGACTAGCGGGGGGATACAATCCGAGCAGTTCTTC | CASSLRTSGGIQSEQFF
NA | NA | TRBJ2-5 | TRBV6-5 | TGTGCCAGCAGTTACCGGGCGGGCCCCCAAGAGACCCAGTACTTC | CASSYRAGPQETQYF
NA | NA | TRBJ1-2 | TRBV2 | TGTGCCAGCATACTCGGGGTGCCAGCTAACTATGGCTACACCTTC | CASILGVPANYGYTF
NA | TRBD1 | TRBJ2-5 | TRBV23-1 | TGCGCCAGCAGTCAATCTCGGGACAGGGAACGGGAGACCCAGTACTTC | CASSQSRDRERETQYF
NA | TRBD1 | TRBJ1-3 | TRBV15 | TGTGCCACCAGCAGGGTTACCGGGACAGGGGTTATAGGCGGAGGTAACACCATATATTTT | CATSRVTGTGVIGGGNTIYF
NA | TRBD1 | TRBJ1-2 | TRBV2 | TGTGCCAGCAGGACCGGGACAGAGGATGGCTACACCTTC | CASRTGTEDGYTF
once | NA | TRBJ2-3 | TRBV7-2 | TGTGCCAGCAGCGCGCGACCCGGAGATACGCAGTATTTT | CASSARPGDTQYF
NA | NA | TRBJ2-3 | TRBV28 | TGTGCCAGCAGTTTTGTGCGGGGGCACCTTCATACGCAGTATTTT | CASSFVRGHLHTQYF
NA | TRBD1 | TRBJ1-1 | TRBV18 | TGTGCCAGCTCACCTAGACAGGGCGGGAACACTGAAGCTTTCTTT | CASSPRQGGNTEAFF
NA | NA | TRBJ2-7 | TRBV10-2 | TGCGCCAGCAGGATGGCCAGCGGATACGAGCAGTACTTC | CASRMASGYEQYF
NA | NA | TRBJ2-3 | TRBV11-2 | TGTGCCAGCAGCTGGGGGACCACACCTAGCACAGATACGCAGTATTTT | CASSWGTTPSTDTQYF
NA | NA | TRBJ1-5 | TRBV4-1 | TGCGCCAGCAGCCAAGACAGGGGAAGGGAGCCCCAGCATTTT | CASSQDRGREPQHF
NA | NA | TRBJ1-6 | TRBV30 | TGTGCCTGGAGTGTTTTAAGGCCCTCCTATAATTCACCCCTCCACTTT | CAWSVLRPSYNSPLHF
NA | TRBD1 | TRBJ2-1 | TRBV2 | TGTGCCAGCAGTCCCCATTCCGGGACAGACAATGAGCAGTTCTTC | CASSPHSGTDNEQFF
once | TRBD1 | TRBJ2-1 | TRBV12-5 | TGTGCTAGTGGTTTGGTACATGTCGGGACAGGTCAGTTCTTC | CASGLVHVGTGQFF
NA | TRBD2 | TRBJ2-3 | TRBV6-5 | TGTGCCAGCAGTTACGGGGGGGATCTTTCAGATACGCAGTATTTT | CASSYGGDLSDTQYF
NA | NA | TRBJ2-2 | TRBV12-3/TRBV12-4 | TGTGCCAGCACAGCGAACACCGGGGAGCTGTTTTTT | CASTANTGELFF
NA | NA | TRBJ1-2 | TRBV7-9 | TGTGCCAGCAGCTTATTTGGGGATGTGGATGGCTACACCTTC | CASSLFGDVDGYTF
NA | TRBD1 | TRBJ2-7 | TRBV6-5 | TGTGCCAGCAGCGGGACAGCGGCCTACGAGCAGTACTTC | CASSGTAAYEQYF
NA | TRBD1 | TRBJ1-4 | TRBV7-9 | TGTGCCAGCAGCTCAGACAGGGGGGGTAAAAATGAAAAACTGTTTTTT | CASSSDRGGKNEKLFF